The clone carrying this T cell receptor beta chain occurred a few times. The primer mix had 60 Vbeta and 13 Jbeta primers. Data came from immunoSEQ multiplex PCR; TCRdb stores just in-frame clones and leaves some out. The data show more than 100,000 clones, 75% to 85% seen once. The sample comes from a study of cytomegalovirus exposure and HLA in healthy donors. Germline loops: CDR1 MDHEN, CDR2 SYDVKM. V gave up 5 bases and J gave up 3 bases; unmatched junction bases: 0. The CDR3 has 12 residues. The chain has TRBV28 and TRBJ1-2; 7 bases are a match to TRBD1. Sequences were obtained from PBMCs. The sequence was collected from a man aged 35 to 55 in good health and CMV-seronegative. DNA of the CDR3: TGTGCCAGCAGTGGGACAGACTATGGCTACACCTTC. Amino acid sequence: CASSGTDYGYTF.